The clone carrying this TCR beta chain has only a few counts. Its antigen is as yet unknown. For TCR beta, libraries came from quantitative 5'-RACE with molecular barcodes. TCRdb re-called the 5' RACE reads through MiXCR, storing one row per CDR3 protein. The sample carries about 360,000 distinct CDR3 sequences, 20% to 25% recorded once. The CDR3 totals 16 residues. V lost 0 bases and J lost 3, with 12 bases in between. Germline V CDR1 and CDR2: LGHDT, YNNKEL (reference sequence). The data belong to a study of CD8 T cells in ankylosing spondylitis. General study findings and limits: Within matched ankylosing spondylitis synovial fluid, disease-linked clones were reportedly significantly enriched. Past studies reported some motif variants in reactive arthritis synovial fluid and blood.

Material: blood, either unsorted or a sorted T cell fraction (not recorded which). This receptor was obtained from a male donor with ankylosing spondylitis or in good health (not recorded which). The J gene is TRBJ2-1, the V gene TRBV3-1; TRBD2 might be the D (6 bases). CDR3 bases: TGTGCCAGCAGCCAAGATGGGGAGGAAAGCTACAATGAGCAGTTCTTC. This sequence encodes CASSQDGEESYNEQFF.